The following is a TCR beta chain sequence with its context. This CDR3 is built from 15 residues. V was pared by 3 bases and J by 8 bases, with 11 bases of the junction left unmatched. Germline CDR1 and CDR2: SGHRS and YFSETQ. Sequenced by immunoSEQ multiplex PCR; TCRdb stores in-frame clones only, minus some. The repertoire holds over 200,000 clones, with roughly 91% as singletons. Cohort placement rested on clinical history that participants reported themselves. This entry comes from a study of blood T cell repertoires in COVID-19. The sequence was obtained from a man aged 40-50 years who had recovered from COVID-19. This chain joins TRBV5-1 and TRBJ2-1; 7 nucleotides match TRBD1. Sequencing was performed on PBMCs or T cells enriched from blood (not recorded which). The CDR3 loop reads CASSSQGDPFDEQFF. The CDR3 nucleotides are TGCGCCAGCAGCTCCCAGGGGGACCCTTTTGATGAGCAGTTCTTC.